This entry is about one T cell receptor beta chain. Its matching antigen is unknown. The library came from three nested PCR rounds adapted from ARM-PCR protocols. TCRdb called the multiplex PCR reads again in MiXCR, with one record for every CDR3 protein. Of about 98,000 distinct CDR3 sequences detected, 75% to 85% appear once; the ten largest clones hold 30%. This record belongs to a study of tumor and adjacent non-tumor tissue in lung cancer. Study-level findings and limits: Higher tumor TCR diversity was associated with shorter survival.

The template was RNA from unsorted bulk tissue. Distant lung tissue was collected more than 3 cm away from the tumor edge. CDR3 length: 14 amino acids. V was pared by 5 bases and J by 2 bases, with 12 bases between. The source of this sequence is a man aged 55 to 70 with small cell lung cancer. This rearrangement joins TRBV12-3 or TRBV12-4 to TRBJ1-1, with no clear D. Sequenced sample: distant non-tumor lung tissue. CDR3 in amino acids: CASSMRNLNTEAFF. CDR3 DNA: TGTGCCAGCAGTATGAGAAACCTAAACACTGAAGCTTTCTTT.